A single sample is the source of the 18 T cell receptor beta chains below, sequenced in a study of shared clonotypes between healthy human individuals. Profiled with immunoSEQ multiplex PCR; TCRdb holds only in-frame clones, not every one. In the table there are about 2.3 million clones, around 93% of which are singletons. The specimen sequenced was naive CD4+ T cells from PBMCs. Subset indicated: CD45RA+ positively selected. Receptors were obtained from a man younger than 30 in good health. Some clones in this sample may be carry-over from other donors' samples.

The chain couples TRBV28 to TRBJ1-2, with D tentatively TRBD1 (5 bases). V lost 1 base, J lost 8 bases, and 11 bases lay in between. The CDR3 loop spans 13 amino acids. Per germline, CDR1 MDHEN and CDR2 SYDVKM. DNA for the CDR3: TGTGCCAGCAGTTTATTGGGGGAGGCGGGCTACACCTTC. This encodes CASSLLGEAGYTF.

The sample holds one count of this clone. The J gene is TRBJ2-3, the V gene TRBV10-3; 8 positions match TRBD1. The CDR3 loop spans 14 amino acids. V trimming: 4 bases; J trimming: 8 bases; junction bases outside the gene matches: 8. Germline V CDR1 and CDR2: ENHRY, SYGVKD. CDR3 nucleotide sequence: TGTGCCATCAGTGCAGGGGGCGGTGAGGTTACGCAGTATTTT. Translating it yields CAISAGGGEVTQYF.

The chain has TRBV5-1 and TRBJ2-3; 11 nucleotides agree with TRBD2. Germline CDR1 SGHRS, CDR2 YFSETQ. V shed 1 base and J 0 bases; nucleotides not matched to a gene: 7. This CDR3 has 18 amino acids. The DNA for the CDR3 is TGCGCCAGCAGCTTGCCCACCGGGACTAGCGGTAGCACAGATACGCAGTATTTT. Translated: CASSLPTGTSGSTDTQYF.

This clone was seen once. The CDR3, as DNA: TGTGCCAGCAACCTCCCAGGGGGCCACTATGGCTACACCTTC. This sequence encodes CASNLPGGHYGYTF. The rearrangement links TRBV2 to TRBJ1-2; 8 bases are a match to TRBD1. The trim removed 7 bases at V and 3 bases at J, leaving 7 bases unmatched. The CDR3 contains 14 residues. Germline V gives CDR1 SNHLY, CDR2 FYNNEI.

The V gene is TRBV5-1, the J gene TRBJ2-7; the match to TRBD2 covers 8 bases. The CDR3 consists of 16 residues. The V gene end was trimmed by 2 bases and the J gene end by 5 bases; junction bases not matched to a gene: 12. CDR1 is SGHRS and CDR2 is YFSETQ in the germline V gene. CDR3 residues: CASSFSGSTLANEQYF. The CDR3 DNA sequence: TGCGCCAGCAGCTTCAGCGGGAGCACCCTAGCTAACGAGCAGTACTTC.

The chain carries TRBV28 and TRBJ2-7, with TRBD1 as a possible D gene (5 bases). Germline assignment: CDR1 MDHEN and CDR2 SYDVKM. V lost 2 bases and J 3 bases, leaving 11 bases between the germline ends. This CDR3 is built from 14 residues. CDR3 amino acids: CASSLTGPGYEQYF. The CDR3 DNA sequence: TGTGCCAGCAGTTTAACAGGCCCGGGCTACGAGCAGTACTTC.

The CDR3 nucleotides are TGTGCCAGCAGTGGGACGACAGGGGGCGTAAGGCGCTACTACGAGCAGTACTTC. Translation gives CASSGTTGGVRRYYEQYF. The gene calls are TRBV6-1 and TRBJ2-7, with 10 nucleotides matching TRBD1. Trimming took 4 bases from V and 3 from J; bases not matched to a gene: 15. Germline V gene lookup returns CDR1 MNHNS and CDR2 SASEGT. The CDR3 loop spans 18 amino acids.

This chain connects TRBV4-1 to TRBJ1-4, with D maybe TRBD1 (5 bases). The V gene lost 4 bases and the J gene lost 5 bases, with 11 bases spanning the gap. Germline V gene data show CDR1 as MGHRA and CDR2 as YSYEKL. This CDR3 region has 14 residues. CDR3 sequence: CASSPGQSNEKLFF. The CDR3 DNA reads as TGCGCCAGCAGCCCAGGACAATCCAATGAAAAACTGTTTTTT.

The chain is built from TRBV5-1 and TRBJ2-5; D is uncertain. The V end was cut by 0 bases, the J end by 0 bases, with 9 bases between. Germline CDR1 SGHRS, CDR2 YFSETQ. This CDR3 region has 15 residues. CDR3 bases: TGCGCCAGCAGCTTGGGCTCAGATTACCAAGAGACCCAGTACTTC. It translates to CASSLGSDYQETQYF.

The chain carries TRBV28 and TRBJ2-1; no reliable D call. V dropped 3 bases and J dropped 5 bases, with 20 bases sitting between them. The V gene's germline CDR1 is MDHEN and CDR2 SYDVKM. The CDR3 has 17 amino acids. CDR3 sequence: CASSFFGRWADDNEQFF. The CDR3 DNA reads TGTGCCAGCAGTTTTTTTGGACGGTGGGCAGACGACAATGAGCAGTTCTTC.

The gene calls are TRBV28 and TRBJ1-3; the D is unclear. The V and J ends lost 6 bases and 0 bases respectively, with 9 bases between them. Germline loops: CDR1 MDHEN, CDR2 SYDVKM. The CDR3 runs 14 residues. DNA for the CDR3: TGTGCCAGCAGGCCGCGGAGCTCTGGAAACACCATATATTTT. Its protein is CASRPRSSGNTIYF.

This clone appeared a single time. The rearrangement links TRBV6-1 to TRBJ1-6, with a weak D call TRBD1 (5 bases). Trimming left V 8 bases short and J 7 bases short, with 15 bases between. Germline values: CDR1 MNHNS, CDR2 SASEGT. The CDR3 runs to 14 residues. The CDR3 DNA is TGTGCCAGCCCGGGGGAGACAGAAAATTCACCCCTCCACTTT. This codes for CASPGETENSPLHF.

This chain connects TRBV4-1 to TRBJ1-1; TRBD1 is a possible D gene (5 bases). Germline CDR1 MGHRA, CDR2 YSYEKL. The CDR3 runs to 16 residues. With 1 base removed from V and 1 base from J, the gap between germline ends came to 13 bases. This CDR3 reads CASSQAPGRANTEAFF. The CDR3 DNA sequence: TGCGCCAGCAGCCAAGCCCCGGGCAGGGCGAACACTGAAGCTTTCTTT.

The J gene is TRBJ2-5, the V gene TRBV5-1; TRBD1 agrees at 9 bases. The length of the CDR3 is 21 residues. V shed 3 bases and J 2 bases; nucleotides not matched to a gene: 23. The V gene's germline CDR1 is SGHRS and CDR2 YFSETQ. CDR3 amino acids: CASSSTMALWTGDLGQETQYF. The CDR3 coding sequence is TGCGCCAGCAGCTCGACCATGGCCCTATGGACAGGGGATTTGGGGCAAGAGACCCAGTACTTC.

This chain links TRBV5-6 with TRBJ1-1; D is uncertain. The CDR3 spans 12 residues. V was shortened by 1 base and J by 7 bases, with 8 bases between the two germline ends. Germline assignment: CDR1 SGHDT and CDR2 YYEEEE. This CDR3 reads CASSLLWGEAFF. The DNA for the CDR3 is TGTGCCAGCAGCTTGTTATGGGGTGAAGCTTTCTTT.

The chain recombines TRBV4-1 with TRBJ2-2; no definite D call. In germline, CDR1 is MGHRA, CDR2 YSYEKL. V gave up 0 bases and J gave up 3 bases, with 8 bases separating them. The CDR3 length is 15 residues. CDR3 DNA: TGCGCCAGCAGCCAAGAGCCACAGTACACCGGGGAGCTGTTTTTT. It encodes CASSQEPQYTGELFF.

Points on this clone: Other DNA sequences in the same sample also yield this CDR3. The rearrangement uses TRBV28 and TRBJ1-2; D gene uncertain. Trimming pared 5 bases from V and 5 bases from J, leaving 9 bases between. Germline CDR1 reads MDHEN; CDR2 reads SYDVKM. This CDR3 has 12 amino acids. Written as DNA, the CDR3 is TGTGCCAGCAGTCTACTGACTTATGGCTACACCTTC. It codes for CASSLLTYGYTF.

The CDR3 DNA is TGTGCCAGCAGTTCCTCGAAGGGGTTCAATGAAAAACTGTTTTTT. Its protein is CASSSSKGFNEKLFF. V gene TRBV28 combines with J gene TRBJ1-4; D perhaps matches TRBD1 (5 bases). Trimming took off 4 bases at V and 5 bases at J, with 14 bases between the two ends. This CDR3 region has 15 residues. The germline V gene has CDR1 MDHEN and CDR2 SYDVKM.